This T cell receptor beta chain is from a study of beta chain features in type 1 diabetes. The wider study: No patient-donor differences in age, gender, total cells or subset yield.

Isolated RNA was reverse transcribed in full, so expressed TCRB transcripts were sequenced. Data came from immunoSEQ multiplex PCR; TCRdb stores just in-frame clones and leaves some out. The table records some 150,000 clones, more than 9% of them present only once. The CDR3 spans 17 residues, counting both ends. Heparinised blood was drawn once per donor, averaging roughly 110 mL. Stem cell-like memory, regulatory, central memory and naive CD4+ cells were sorted via CD45RO/CCR7/CD25/CD127/CD95/CD27. Details on this clone: The DNA is omitted, as the CDR3 cannot be located on it reliably, and the CDR3 follows TCRdb's listing.

This rearrangement joins TRBV5-7 to TRBJ2-2; the table names TRBD2, a call not compared with the DNA. TRBV5-7 is annotated as an ORF whose role is uncertain. Sample: naive CD4+ T cells from blood. The TCR sequence derives from a man in his late teens or twenties in good health. The CDR3 here is CASSLVSSGGMTGSCFF.